A selection of T cell receptor beta chains follows, all from one sample in a study of radiotherapy plus CTLA-4 blockade in lung cancer. Using immunoSEQ multiplex PCR, the repertoire was profiled, and TCRdb retains in-frame clones only, with some absent. The top ten hold more than 12% of the sample, which has 84,000 or so clones, approximately 83% seen once. This material consisted of peripheral blood, taken from a patient treated with radiotherapy plus ipilimumab. The receptors here all came from a human donor with non-small cell lung cancer that progressed on radiotherapy plus ipilimumab. The CDR3 runs from the conserved cysteine through the conserved F or W. A D gene is named only where the DNA matches it firmly. Rows give clone size only sometimes, using once, few, many, or a class for an expanded clone.

abundance: .; j_gene: TRBJ1-2; d_gene: TRBD1; v_gene: TRBV5-1; CDR3aa: CASSIGQGGGYGYTF; CDR3nt: TGCGCCAGCAGCATCGGACAGGGCGGTGGATATGGCTACACCTTC
abundance: .; j_gene: TRBJ1-2; d_gene: .; v_gene: TRBV7-2; CDR3aa: CASSPGSGLGYTF; CDR3nt: TGTGCCAGCAGCCCAGGATCGGGGTTGGGCTACACCTTC
abundance: .; j_gene: TRBJ2-7; d_gene: TRBD1; v_gene: TRBV19; CDR3aa: CASSGQGPYEQYF; CDR3nt: TGTGCCAGCTCGGGACAGGGACCTTACGAGCAGTACTTC
abundance: .; j_gene: TRBJ2-2; d_gene: .; v_gene: TRBV5-1; CDR3aa: CASSKVPGLTNTGELFF; CDR3nt: TGCGCCAGTAGCAAGGTACCGGGCCTTACGAACACCGGGGAGCTGTTTTTT
abundance: .; j_gene: TRBJ2-7; d_gene: TRBD2; v_gene: TRBV6-1; CDR3aa: CASSDHFSGGTSYEQYF; CDR3nt: TGTGCCAGCAGTGATCATTTTAGCGGGGGGACATCCTACGAGCAGTACTTC
abundance: .; j_gene: TRBJ2-5; d_gene: .; v_gene: TRBV28; CDR3aa: CASSPPRSQETQYF; CDR3nt: TGTGCCAGCAGTCCTCCACGAAGCCAAGAGACCCAGTACTTC
abundance: few; j_gene: TRBJ1-2; d_gene: .; v_gene: TRBV28; CDR3aa: CASRPGAGGYTF; CDR3nt: TGTGCCAGCCGACCAGGGGCGGGCGGCTACACCTTC
abundance: .; j_gene: TRBJ2-1; d_gene: TRBD1; v_gene: TRBV5-4; CDR3aa: CASSSTGTGYNEQFF; CDR3nt: TGTGCCAGCAGCTCGACCGGGACAGGCTACAATGAGCAGTTCTTC
abundance: .; j_gene: TRBJ1-6; d_gene: .; v_gene: TRBV7-2; CDR3aa: CASSPGAPNNSPLHF; CDR3nt: TGTGCCAGCAGCCCCGGGGCACCTAATAATTCACCCCTCCACTTT
abundance: medium-sized; j_gene: TRBJ1-2; d_gene: TRBD1; v_gene: TRBV7-9; CDR3aa: CASSKTTGVYGYTF; CDR3nt: TGTGCCAGCAGCAAGACGACAGGGGTCTATGGCTACACCTTC
abundance: few; j_gene: TRBJ1-3; d_gene: .; v_gene: TRBV4-3; CDR3aa: CASSQEPGAGNTIYF; CDR3nt: TGCGCCAGCAGCCAAGAACCGGGGGCTGGAAACACCATATATTTT
abundance: .; j_gene: TRBJ2-7; d_gene: .; v_gene: TRBV29-1; CDR3aa: CSGGQGWYEQYF; CDR3nt: TGCAGCGGCGGGCAGGGTTGGTACGAGCAGTACTTC
abundance: .; j_gene: TRBJ1-1; d_gene: .; v_gene: TRBV29-1; CDR3aa: CSVAAPPTTNTEAFF; CDR3nt: TGCAGCGTTGCGGCACCCCCTACGACGAACACTGAAGCTTTCTTT
abundance: .; j_gene: TRBJ2-6; d_gene: .; v_gene: TRBV5-1; CDR3aa: CASSPSEGGLSGANVLTF; CDR3nt: TGCGCCAGCAGCCCGAGCGAGGGCGGCCTCTCTGGGGCCAACGTCCTGACTTTC
abundance: .; j_gene: TRBJ2-7; d_gene: TRBD2; v_gene: TRBV7-9; CDR3aa: CASSLNGRSSYEQYF; CDR3nt: TGTGCCAGCAGCTTAAACGGGAGGAGCTCCTACGAGCAGTACTTC
abundance: medium-sized; j_gene: TRBJ1-1; d_gene: .; v_gene: TRBV7-6; CDR3aa: CASSYLAGGLEAFF; CDR3nt: TGTGCCAGCAGCTATTTAGCGGGGGGGCTGGAAGCTTTCTTT
abundance: few; j_gene: TRBJ1-6; d_gene: .; v_gene: TRBV6-6; CDR3aa: CASTQTPLNSPLHF; CDR3nt: TGTGCCAGCACCCAGACACCTCTTAATTCACCCCTCCACTTT
abundance: .; j_gene: TRBJ2-7; d_gene: .; v_gene: TRBV7-7; CDR3aa: CASSLGPGIAYEQYF; CDR3nt: TGTGCCAGCAGCTTAGGGCCAGGGATAGCCTACGAGCAGTACTTC
abundance: .; j_gene: TRBJ2-7; d_gene: .; v_gene: TRBV6-5; CDR3aa: CASTPGGQATGEQYF; CDR3nt: TGTGCCAGCACCCCGGGGGGACAGGCGACCGGCGAGCAGTACTTC
abundance: .; j_gene: TRBJ1-5; d_gene: .; v_gene: TRBV5-6; CDR3aa: CASSFGLVGQPQHF; CDR3nt: TGTGCCAGCAGCTTTGGACTGGTGGGGCAGCCCCAGCATTTT
abundance: .; j_gene: TRBJ1-2; d_gene: TRBD1; v_gene: TRBV9; CDR3aa: CASSPGQLNYGYTF; CDR3nt: TGTGCCAGCAGCCCGGGACAGCTTAACTATGGCTACACCTTC
abundance: .; j_gene: TRBJ2-3; d_gene: .; v_gene: TRBV21-1; CDR3aa: CASSNHPGQGGTDTQYF; CDR3nt: TGTGCCAGCAGCAACCATCCGGGACAGGGTGGCACAGATACGCAGTATTTT
abundance: once; j_gene: TRBJ2-5; d_gene: .; v_gene: TRBV11-2; CDR3aa: CASSLVGMQETQYF; CDR3nt: TGTGCCAGCAGCTTAGTTGGTATGCAAGAGACCCAGTACTTC
abundance: .; j_gene: TRBJ1-3; d_gene: .; v_gene: TRBV11-2; CDR3aa: CASRGDPIGNTIYF; CDR3nt: TGTGCCAGCCGGGGTGATCCAATTGGAAACACCATATATTTT
abundance: .; j_gene: TRBJ2-2; d_gene: .; v_gene: TRBV5-4; CDR3aa: CASSFRGGGTGELFF; CDR3nt: TGTGCCAGCAGCTTTAGGGGAGGAGGGACCGGGGAGCTGTTTTTT
abundance: .; j_gene: TRBJ2-7; d_gene: .; v_gene: TRBV7-3; CDR3aa: CASSLEGQGSHEQYF; CDR3nt: TGTGCCAGCAGCCTGGAGGGGCAGGGCTCCCACGAGCAGTACTTC
abundance: .; j_gene: TRBJ1-1; d_gene: .; v_gene: TRBV5-1; CDR3aa: CASSLAQNTEAFF; CDR3nt: TGCGCCAGCAGCTTGGCCCAGAACACTGAAGCTTTCTTT
abundance: .; j_gene: TRBJ1-2; d_gene: .; v_gene: TRBV27; CDR3aa: CARPDAGTLYGYTF; CDR3nt: TGTGCCAGACCAGATGCCGGGACACTCTATGGCTACACCTTC
abundance: .; j_gene: TRBJ2-3; d_gene: TRBD2; v_gene: TRBV11-3; CDR3aa: CASSLGSGGDLGTDTQYF; CDR3nt: TGTGCCAGCAGCTTAGGTAGCGGGGGAGATCTGGGCACAGATACGCAGTATTTT
abundance: .; j_gene: TRBJ1-5; d_gene: .; v_gene: TRBV28; CDR3aa: CASSGGIQPQHF; CDR3nt: TGTGCCAGCAGTGGGGGGATTCAGCCCCAGCATTTT
abundance: .; j_gene: TRBJ1-6; d_gene: TRBD1; v_gene: TRBV5-4; CDR3aa: CASSLGGTVNSPLHF; CDR3nt: TGTGCCAGCAGCTTGGGAGGGACAGTTAATTCACCCCTCCACTTT
abundance: .; j_gene: TRBJ1-4; d_gene: TRBD1; v_gene: TRBV7-8; CDR3aa: CASSFPTGSNEKLFF; CDR3nt: TGTGCCAGCAGCTTTCCGACAGGGAGTAATGAAAAACTGTTTTTT
abundance: .; j_gene: TRBJ2-7; d_gene: TRBD2; v_gene: TRBV4-3; CDR3aa: CASSAYSGPSYEQYF; CDR3nt: TGCGCCAGCTCGGCCTATAGCGGGCCTTCCTACGAGCAGTACTTC
abundance: once; j_gene: TRBJ2-1; d_gene: .; v_gene: TRBV4-3; CDR3aa: CASSQEINNEQFF; CDR3nt: TGCGCCAGCAGCCAAGAAATTAACAATGAGCAGTTCTTC
abundance: .; j_gene: TRBJ2-2; d_gene: .; v_gene: TRBV15; CDR3aa: CATSRADVNTGELFF; CDR3nt: TGTGCCACCAGTCGAGCGGACGTTAACACCGGGGAGCTGTTTTTT
abundance: .; j_gene: TRBJ2-1; d_gene: .; v_gene: TRBV7-3; CDR3aa: CASSSMGSNYNEQFF; CDR3nt: TGTGCCAGCAGCTCGATGGGGTCTAACTACAATGAGCAGTTCTTC
abundance: .; j_gene: TRBJ2-5; d_gene: TRBD1; v_gene: TRBV6-6; CDR3aa: CASSPGQGREETQYF; CDR3nt: TGTGCCAGCAGTCCGGGACAGGGAAGGGAAGAGACCCAGTACTTC
abundance: many; j_gene: TRBJ2-7; d_gene: .; v_gene: TRBV7-9; CDR3aa: CASSLEYEQYF; CDR3nt: TGTGCCAGCAGCTTAGAATACGAGCAGTACTTC
abundance: .; j_gene: TRBJ2-5; d_gene: TRBD2; v_gene: TRBV5-6; CDR3aa: CASSPKKLAGMETQYF; CDR3nt: TGTGCCAGCAGCCCAAAAAAGCTAGCGGGAATGGAGACCCAGTACTTC
abundance: .; j_gene: TRBJ2-1; d_gene: TRBD2; v_gene: TRBV5-1; CDR3aa: CASSLAILAGNPYNEQFF; CDR3nt: TGCGCCAGCAGCTTGGCTATTCTAGCGGGAAACCCCTACAATGAGCAGTTCTTC
abundance: .; j_gene: TRBJ1-5; d_gene: .; v_gene: TRBV5-6; CDR3aa: CASSLDNQPQHF; CDR3nt: TGTGCCAGCAGCTTGGATAATCAGCCCCAGCATTTT